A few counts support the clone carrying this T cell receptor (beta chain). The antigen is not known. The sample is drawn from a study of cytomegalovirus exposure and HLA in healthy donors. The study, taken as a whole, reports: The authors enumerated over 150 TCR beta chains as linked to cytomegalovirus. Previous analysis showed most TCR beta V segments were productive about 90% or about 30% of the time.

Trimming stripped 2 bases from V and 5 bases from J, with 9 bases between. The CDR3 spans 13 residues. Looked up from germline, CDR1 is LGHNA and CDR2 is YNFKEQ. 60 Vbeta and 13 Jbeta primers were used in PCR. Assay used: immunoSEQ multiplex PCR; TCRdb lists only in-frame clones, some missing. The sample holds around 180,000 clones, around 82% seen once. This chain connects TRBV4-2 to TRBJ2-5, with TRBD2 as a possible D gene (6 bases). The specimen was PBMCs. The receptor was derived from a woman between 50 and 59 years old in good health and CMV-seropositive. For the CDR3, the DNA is TGTGCCAGCAGCCAAAAGAGCGGGGAGACCCAGTACTTC. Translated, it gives CASSQKSGETQYF.